This TCR beta chain was captured by sequencing in a study of blood T cell repertoires in COVID-19. As for the study in general: COVID-19 samples from acute and convalescent phases originated in the United States, Italy and Spain.

Original processing methods: The assay estimated nucleated cells by amplifying reference gene primers. TCRdb's copy holds only in-frame clones and misses some; the assay was immunoSEQ multiplex PCR. That table supplies the V and J calls and clone size; D and trimming were determined from the DNA. The data hold 150,000 to 180,000 clones, with more than 80% observed a single time. This CDR3 contains 15 residues. Germline CDR1 LNHDA, CDR2 SQIVND (reference sequence). After removal of 5 bases from V and 2 bases from J, the junction contained 6 bases not matched to a gene. This sequence joins TRBV19 and TRBJ1-5; the match to TRBD1 covers 7 bases. The receptor comes from a man aged 50-59 years with acute or convalescent COVID-19. Sequencing used peripheral blood. The CDR3 nucleotides read TGTGCCAGTAGTTTCCGACAGGGTGGCAATCAGCCCCAGCATTTT. Encoded protein: CASSFRQGGNQPQHF.